The entry that follows covers one TCR beta chain sequence. Its antigen remains unidentified. The V and J ends lost 2 bases and 1 base respectively, with 6 bases between them. Germline CDR1 reads SGHRS; CDR2 reads YFSETQ. This CDR3 contains 13 residues. Libraries were prepared by immunoSEQ multiplex PCR; TCRdb keeps only in-frame clonotypes and omits some of them. The data hold 130,000 or so clones, with roughly nine tenths observed a single time. This record belongs to a study of T cell responses to AZD1222 COVID-19 vaccine. Background on the study: Samples with a second dose at about 4 or about 12 weeks were pooled together. The study, taken as a whole, reports: Baseline seropositivity occurred in only six AZD1222 recipients. The donor cohort was predominantly white British with a female majority, and clonal diversity may have been underestimated. The study sampled repertoires only after the peak T cell response.

This rearrangement joins TRBV5-1 to TRBJ1-1; tentative D call: TRBD1 (6 bases). Specimen: peripheral blood, collected on day 0 of AZD1222 vaccination. This clonotype originated in an adult in good health. This chain's CDR3 is CASSFRGNTEAFF. For the CDR3, the DNA is TGCGCCAGCAGCTTCAGGGGGAACACTGAAGCTTTCTTT.